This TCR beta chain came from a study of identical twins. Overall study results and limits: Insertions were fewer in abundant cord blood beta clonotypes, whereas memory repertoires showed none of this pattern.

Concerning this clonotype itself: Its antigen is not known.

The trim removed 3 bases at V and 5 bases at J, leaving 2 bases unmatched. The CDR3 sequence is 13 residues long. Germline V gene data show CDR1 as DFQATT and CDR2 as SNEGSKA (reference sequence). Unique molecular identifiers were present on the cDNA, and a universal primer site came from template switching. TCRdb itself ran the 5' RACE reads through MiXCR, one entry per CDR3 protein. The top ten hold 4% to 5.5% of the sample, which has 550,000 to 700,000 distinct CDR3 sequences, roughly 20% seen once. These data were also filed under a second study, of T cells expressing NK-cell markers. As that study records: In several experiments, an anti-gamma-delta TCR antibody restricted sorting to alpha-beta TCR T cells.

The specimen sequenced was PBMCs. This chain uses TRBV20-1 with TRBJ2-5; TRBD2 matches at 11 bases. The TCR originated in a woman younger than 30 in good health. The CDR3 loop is CSASLAGGETQYF. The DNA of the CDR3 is TGCAGTGCTAGTTTAGCGGGAGGGGAGACCCAGTACTTC.